Described below is a single TCR beta chain sequence and its context. Germline-derived CDR1 and CDR2 are SQVTM and ANQGSEA. Trimming left V 6 bases short and J 1 base short, with 7 bases between. The CDR3 loop spans 11 amino acids. The sample comes from a study of technical replicates of blood from a handful of donors. The method was immunoSEQ multiplex PCR; TCRdb's version includes in-frame clones alone and lacks a portion of them. The sample includes about 100,000 clones, 90% to 96% seen only once; the top ten take approximately 0.22%. The specimen was T cells isolated from PBMCs. The TCR was taken from a human donor in good health. The chain carries TRBV29-1 and TRBJ2-7; tentative D call: TRBD2 (6 bases). In DNA form, the CDR3 reads TGCAGCGTGGCGGGATCCTACGAGCAGTACTTC. Translating gives CSVAGSYEQYF.